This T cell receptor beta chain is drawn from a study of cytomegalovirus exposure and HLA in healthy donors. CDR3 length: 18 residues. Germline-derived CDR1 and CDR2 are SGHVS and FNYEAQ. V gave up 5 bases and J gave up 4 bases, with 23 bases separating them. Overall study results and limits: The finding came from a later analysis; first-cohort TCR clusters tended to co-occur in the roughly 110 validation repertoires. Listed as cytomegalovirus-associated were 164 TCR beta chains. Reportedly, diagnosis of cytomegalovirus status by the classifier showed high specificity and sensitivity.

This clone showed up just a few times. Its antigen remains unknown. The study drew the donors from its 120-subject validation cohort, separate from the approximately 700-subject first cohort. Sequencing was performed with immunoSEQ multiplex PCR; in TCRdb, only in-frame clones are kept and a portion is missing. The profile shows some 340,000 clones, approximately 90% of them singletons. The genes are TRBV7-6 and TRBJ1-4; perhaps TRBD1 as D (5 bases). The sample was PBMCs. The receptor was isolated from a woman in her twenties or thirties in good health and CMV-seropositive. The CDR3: CASSPRGPTLRNNEKLFF. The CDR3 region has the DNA TGTGCCAGCAGCCCACGGGGACCGACACTACGGAATAATGAAAAACTGTTTTTT.